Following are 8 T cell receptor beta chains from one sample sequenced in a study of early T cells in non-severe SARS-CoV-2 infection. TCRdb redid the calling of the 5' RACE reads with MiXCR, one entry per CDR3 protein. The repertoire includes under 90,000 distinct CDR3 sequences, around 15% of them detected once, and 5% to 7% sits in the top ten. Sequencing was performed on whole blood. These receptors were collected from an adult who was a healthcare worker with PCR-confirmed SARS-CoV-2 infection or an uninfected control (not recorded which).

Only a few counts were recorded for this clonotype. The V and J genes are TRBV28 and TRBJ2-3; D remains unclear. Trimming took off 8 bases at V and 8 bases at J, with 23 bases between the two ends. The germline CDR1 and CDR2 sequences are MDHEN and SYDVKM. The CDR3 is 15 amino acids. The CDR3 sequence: CASGPSGRVRGTQYF. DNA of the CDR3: TGTGCCAGCGGTCCTTCTGGCCGAGTCCGCGGTACGCAGTATTTT.

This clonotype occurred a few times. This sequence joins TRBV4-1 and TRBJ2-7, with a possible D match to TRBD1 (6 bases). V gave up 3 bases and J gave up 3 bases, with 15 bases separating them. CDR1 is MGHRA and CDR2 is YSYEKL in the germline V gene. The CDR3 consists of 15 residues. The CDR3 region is CASSHPPRGGYEQYF. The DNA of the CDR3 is TGCGCCAGCAGCCACCCCCCTCGAGGGGGCTACGAGCAGTACTTC.

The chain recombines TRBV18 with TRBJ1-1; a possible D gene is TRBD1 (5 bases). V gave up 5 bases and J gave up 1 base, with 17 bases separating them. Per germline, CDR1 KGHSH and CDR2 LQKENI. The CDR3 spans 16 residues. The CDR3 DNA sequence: TGTGCCAGCTCATCAAGCTTGGGGGTTTCGAACACTGAAGCTTTCTTT. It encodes CASSSSLGVSNTEAFF.

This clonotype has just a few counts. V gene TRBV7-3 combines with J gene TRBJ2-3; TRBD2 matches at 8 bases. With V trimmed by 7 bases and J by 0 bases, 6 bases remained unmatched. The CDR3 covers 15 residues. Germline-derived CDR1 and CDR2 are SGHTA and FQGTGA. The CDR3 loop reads CASTLSGASTDTQYF. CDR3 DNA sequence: TGTGCCAGCACCCTTAGCGGGGCTAGCACAGATACGCAGTATTTT.

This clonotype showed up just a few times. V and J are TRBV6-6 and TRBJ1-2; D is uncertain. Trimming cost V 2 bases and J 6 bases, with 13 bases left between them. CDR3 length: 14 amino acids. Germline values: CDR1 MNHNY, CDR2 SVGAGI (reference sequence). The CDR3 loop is CASSYGGDHDGYTF. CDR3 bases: TGTGCCAGCAGTTACGGCGGGGATCATGATGGCTACACCTTC.

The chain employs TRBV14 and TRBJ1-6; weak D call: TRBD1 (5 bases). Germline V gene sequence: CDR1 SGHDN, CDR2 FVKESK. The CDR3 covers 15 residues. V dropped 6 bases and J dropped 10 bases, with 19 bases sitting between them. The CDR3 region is CASSPLGARPSPLHF. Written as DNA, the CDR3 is TGTGCCAGCAGTCCTCTTGGGGCCAGACCGTCACCCCTCCACTTT.

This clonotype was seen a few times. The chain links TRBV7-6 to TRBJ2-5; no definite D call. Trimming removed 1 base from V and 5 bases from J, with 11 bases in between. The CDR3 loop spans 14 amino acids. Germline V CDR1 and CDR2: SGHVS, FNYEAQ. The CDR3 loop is CASSLVGSVETQYF. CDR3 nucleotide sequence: TGTGCCAGCAGCTTAGTCGGTTCAGTTGAGACCCAGTACTTC.

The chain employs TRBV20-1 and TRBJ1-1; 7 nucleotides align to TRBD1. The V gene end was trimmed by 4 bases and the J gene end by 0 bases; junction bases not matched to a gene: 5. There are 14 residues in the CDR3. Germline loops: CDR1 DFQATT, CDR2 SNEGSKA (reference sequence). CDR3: CSANRQGMNTEAFF. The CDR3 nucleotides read TGCAGTGCTAATCGACAGGGAATGAACACTGAAGCTTTCTTT.